The rows below give T cell receptor beta chains drawn from one sample of a study of blood T cell repertoires in COVID-19. Using immunoSEQ multiplex PCR, the repertoire was profiled, and TCRdb retains in-frame clones only, with some absent. The sample records 60,000 to 95,000 clones, about 91% being singletons. Sequencing input: peripheral blood. Receptor source: a woman between 50 and 59 years old with acute or convalescent COVID-19. Both conserved end residues are part of each CDR3. The D gene is left open where the match is weak. Only some rows state a clone size, as once, few, many or a class for expanded clones.

DNA: TGTGCCAGCAGTGGAGTAGCGGGGGTTGCCACCGGGGAGCTGTTTTTT
CDR3: CASSGVAGVATGELFF
V: TRBV2
D: TRBD2
J: TRBJ2-2
size: NA

DNA: TGTGCCAGCAGTTTGGGGGGACCTGAAGCTTTCTTT
CDR3: CASSLGGPEAFF
V: TRBV12-3/TRBV12-4
D: NA
J: TRBJ1-1
size: NA

DNA: TGTGCCAGCAGTTTGCAGGGACTAGCCTACGAGCAGTACTTC
CDR3: CASSLQGLAYEQYF
V: TRBV28
D: TRBD2
J: TRBJ2-7
size: NA

DNA: TGTGCCAGCAGCCCGACGGGGTCGATCGGCTACACCTTC
CDR3: CASSPTGSIGYTF
V: TRBV6-6
D: NA
J: TRBJ1-2
size: NA

DNA: TGTGCCAGCAGCCTGACAGAATATAGCAATCAGCCCCAGCATTTT
CDR3: CASSLTEYSNQPQHF
V: TRBV2
D: NA
J: TRBJ1-5
size: NA

DNA: TGTGCCAGTAGTATGGGACAGACCTACGAGCAGTACTTC
CDR3: CASSMGQTYEQYF
V: TRBV19
D: TRBD1
J: TRBJ2-7
size: NA

DNA: TGTGCCAGCAGCCAGAGACTAGCGGGGGGCGGGGAGCTGTTTTTT
CDR3: CASSQRLAGGGELFF
V: TRBV3-1/TRBV3-2
D: TRBD2
J: TRBJ2-2
size: NA

DNA: TGTGCCAGCAGCTTAGCTCAGGGATTCTGGAACACTGAAGCTTTCTTT
CDR3: CASSLAQGFWNTEAFF
V: TRBV7-9
D: NA
J: TRBJ1-1
size: once

DNA: TGTGCCAGCAGCGGACGGACTGTAAGCTCCTACAATGAGCAGTTCTTC
CDR3: CASSGRTVSSYNEQFF
V: TRBV9
D: NA
J: TRBJ2-1
size: NA

DNA: TGTGCCAGCAGCCAAGACCCAGGGGGCAGCGCCTACGAGCAGTACTTC
CDR3: CASSQDPGGSAYEQYF
V: TRBV3-1/TRBV3-2
D: TRBD1
J: TRBJ2-7
size: NA

DNA: TGTGCCAGCAGCCAAGATTGGGGGGAAGTTGGAGATACGCAGTATTTT
CDR3: CASSQDWGEVGDTQYF
V: TRBV14
D: NA
J: TRBJ2-3
size: NA

DNA: TGTGCCAGCCAAGTCGAGGGTAACACTGAAGCTTTCTTT
CDR3: CASQVEGNTEAFF
V: TRBV2
D: NA
J: TRBJ1-1
size: NA

DNA: TGCGCCAGCAGCCAAACCCGGACAACTCCTTATGGCTACACCTTC
CDR3: CASSQTRTTPYGYTF
V: TRBV5-1
D: NA
J: TRBJ1-2
size: NA

DNA: TGTGCCAGCTCAGCCGGGACAGGGGCAAATGAAAAACTGTTTTTT
CDR3: CASSAGTGANEKLFF
V: TRBV18
D: TRBD1
J: TRBJ1-4
size: NA

DNA: TGTGCCAGCAGTTTGACCGGGGATCAGCCCCAGCATTTT
CDR3: CASSLTGDQPQHF
V: TRBV27
D: NA
J: TRBJ1-5
size: NA

DNA: TGTGCCAGCAGCCACGGGGGTCGCTATGAGCAGTTCTTC
CDR3: CASSHGGRYEQFF
V: TRBV3-1/TRBV3-2
D: NA
J: TRBJ2-1
size: NA

DNA: TGTGCCTGGAGCGGACAGGGGAAGACCCAGTACTTC
CDR3: CAWSGQGKTQYF
V: TRBV30
D: TRBD1
J: TRBJ2-5
size: NA

DNA: TGTGCCTGGGGTAGAGGACAGGGTAGGACTGAAGCTTTCTTT
CDR3: CAWGRGQGRTEAFF
V: TRBV30
D: TRBD1
J: TRBJ1-1
size: once

DNA: TGTGCCAGCAGCGTATCAGCGGGAGCCATCAATGAGCAGTTCTTC
CDR3: CASSVSAGAINEQFF
V: TRBV9
D: TRBD2
J: TRBJ2-1
size: NA

DNA: TGCGCCAGCATTGCGGGGGCGCGAGAGACCCAGTACTTC
CDR3: CASIAGARETQYF
V: TRBV5-1
D: NA
J: TRBJ2-5
size: NA

DNA: TGCGCCAGCAGCCAGGGACAGGGGTACCAAGAGACCCAGTACTTC
CDR3: CASSQGQGYQETQYF
V: TRBV4-3
D: TRBD1
J: TRBJ2-5
size: NA

DNA: TGTGCCAGCAGCCAGAACGGACAGATCACTGAAGCTTTCTTT
CDR3: CASSQNGQITEAFF
V: TRBV7-2
D: NA
J: TRBJ1-1
size: NA

DNA: TGCGCCAGCAACGAGGCGTACCAAGAGACCCAGTACTTC
CDR3: CASNEAYQETQYF
V: TRBV5-1
D: NA
J: TRBJ2-5
size: NA

DNA: TGTGCCAGCAGTGAATTAGTTGGGGACAGACTTCAAGAGACCCAGTACTTC
CDR3: CASSELVGDRLQETQYF
V: TRBV6-1
D: TRBD1
J: TRBJ2-5
size: NA

DNA: TGCGCCAGCAGCGTGACTTCACCGGGAGAGACCCAGTACTTC
CDR3: CASSVTSPGETQYF
V: TRBV5-1
D: NA
J: TRBJ2-5
size: NA

DNA: TGTGCCAGCTCAAGGGACAGGAAGGACACCATATATTTT
CDR3: CASSRDRKDTIYF
V: TRBV18
D: TRBD1
J: TRBJ1-3
size: NA

DNA: TGCGCCAGCAGCCAAGAAGGAGTCAGTCAGCCCCAGCATTTT
CDR3: CASSQEGVSQPQHF
V: TRBV4-1
D: NA
J: TRBJ1-5
size: NA

DNA: TGTGCCAGCAGCTTGGAGAGCTACAATGAGCAGTTCTTC
CDR3: CASSLESYNEQFF
V: TRBV7-9
D: NA
J: TRBJ2-1
size: few

DNA: TGTGCCAGCAGCTTAGTGGACTACTATGGCTACACCTTC
CDR3: CASSLVDYYGYTF
V: TRBV7-8
D: NA
J: TRBJ1-2
size: once

DNA: TGCGCCAGCAGCCATCGCCAAGGGCAGGGGGCCGATCAGCCCCAGCATTTT
CDR3: CASSHRQGQGADQPQHF
V: TRBV4-1
D: TRBD1
J: TRBJ1-5
size: NA

DNA: TGTGCCAGCAGGGCGGGGGGGTACCAAGAGACCCAGTACTTC
CDR3: CASRAGGYQETQYF
V: TRBV6-5
D: TRBD2
J: TRBJ2-5
size: NA

DNA: TGTGCCAGCAGCGGACGGGCAGAGGGATTGAACTATGGCTACACCTTC
CDR3: CASSGRAEGLNYGYTF
V: TRBV5-4
D: NA
J: TRBJ1-2
size: NA

DNA: TGTGCCAGCAGAGGACAGGGGATGAACACTGAAGCTTTCTTT
CDR3: CASRGQGMNTEAFF
V: TRBV6-5
D: TRBD1
J: TRBJ1-1
size: NA

DNA: TGTGCCAGCAGCCCGCTCGGGACAGGTTCCAGCTCCTATAATTCACCCCTCCACTTT
CDR3: CASSPLGTGSSSYNSPLHF
V: TRBV7-2
D: TRBD1
J: TRBJ1-6
size: NA

DNA: TGTGCCAGCAGCGCCGGACAGTCCTTTGGGGGCTACACCTTC
CDR3: CASSAGQSFGGYTF
V: TRBV6-2/TRBV6-3
D: NA
J: TRBJ1-2
size: once

DNA: TGTGCCAGTAGTACCCTTCTAGCGGGGGGCCAAAATGAGCAGTTCTTC
CDR3: CASSTLLAGGQNEQFF
V: TRBV19
D: TRBD2
J: TRBJ2-1
size: once

DNA: TGTGCCAGCGGGCGGGGGGAATTAAACACTGAAGCTTTCTTT
CDR3: CASGRGELNTEAFF
V: TRBV28
D: NA
J: TRBJ1-1
size: NA

DNA: TGTGCCAGCAGCCAAGCCCCCGGGACAAAAAAGAACGAGCAGTACTTC
CDR3: CASSQAPGTKKNEQYF
V: TRBV3-1/TRBV3-2
D: NA
J: TRBJ2-7
size: NA

DNA: TGTGCCTGGAGTGTACAGCGGGGAGGGTACAATGAGCAGTTCTTC
CDR3: CAWSVQRGGYNEQFF
V: TRBV30
D: TRBD2
J: TRBJ2-1
size: NA

DNA: TGTGCCAGTAGTCCGCGGACAGGGAAGGGTTATAATTCACCCCTCCACTTT
CDR3: CASSPRTGKGYNSPLHF
V: TRBV19
D: TRBD1
J: TRBJ1-6
size: NA

DNA: TGTGCCAGCAGCCGTGGGACAGCCACTGAAGCTTTCTTT
CDR3: CASSRGTATEAFF
V: TRBV11-3
D: TRBD1
J: TRBJ1-1
size: NA

DNA: TGCGCCAGCAGCTGGGTCAGGGGGCCCAACCCTAACACTGAAGCTTTCTTT
CDR3: CASSWVRGPNPNTEAFF
V: TRBV5-1
D: TRBD1
J: TRBJ1-1
size: NA

DNA: TGTGCCTGGGGGGGCACAGGGGAGTTTGAGACCCAGTACTTC
CDR3: CAWGGTGEFETQYF
V: TRBV30
D: TRBD1
J: TRBJ2-5
size: NA

DNA: TGTGCCAGCAGCTTAGACGGGGGAATGAGGACTGAAGCTTTCTTT
CDR3: CASSLDGGMRTEAFF
V: TRBV11-2
D: NA
J: TRBJ1-1
size: NA

DNA: TGTGCCAGCTCCCCTGACAGGGGGCAGGGCTACACCTTC
CDR3: CASSPDRGQGYTF
V: TRBV7-3
D: TRBD1
J: TRBJ1-2
size: few

DNA: TGTGCCAGCAGCTTGGCCAGGGTATCCGGAAACACCATATATTTT
CDR3: CASSLARVSGNTIYF
V: TRBV5-6
D: NA
J: TRBJ1-3
size: NA

DNA: TGTGCCAGCAGCTACAACCCCGGGACAGAAGTTATGAACACTGAAGCTTTCTTT
CDR3: CASSYNPGTEVMNTEAFF
V: TRBV7-8
D: TRBD1
J: TRBJ1-1
size: NA

DNA: TGTGCCAGCAGTGAACTGGCGGGGGGAATTGCAGATACGCAGTATTTT
CDR3: CASSELAGGIADTQYF
V: TRBV6-1
D: TRBD2
J: TRBJ2-3
size: once

DNA: TGTGCCAGCAGTCCCTCCTTCAGCGGGAGGGCTCAAGAGACCCAGTACTTC
CDR3: CASSPSFSGRAQETQYF
V: TRBV28
D: TRBD2
J: TRBJ2-5
size: NA

DNA: TGTGCCAGCAGCCAAGGCCTACCCCGCTCTGGAAACACCATATATTTT
CDR3: CASSQGLPRSGNTIYF
V: TRBV14
D: NA
J: TRBJ1-3
size: NA

DNA: TGTGCCAGTAGTATTGCGACTACCTCGGGGGAGCTGTTTTTT
CDR3: CASSIATTSGELFF
V: TRBV19
D: NA
J: TRBJ2-2
size: NA

DNA: TGTGCCAGCAGCCATCCGACTAGCGGGGGAGACACCGGGGAGCTGTTTTTT
CDR3: CASSHPTSGGDTGELFF
V: TRBV7-9
D: TRBD2
J: TRBJ2-2
size: large

DNA: TGTGCCAGCCTCCCCACAGACACAGATACGCAGTATTTT
CDR3: CASLPTDTDTQYF
V: TRBV7-8
D: NA
J: TRBJ2-3
size: once